One and the same sample provided the 8 T cell receptor beta chains below, sequenced in a study of cytomegalovirus exposure and HLA in healthy donors. A multiplex PCR was run with 60 Vbeta primers and 13 Jbeta primers. Profiled with immunoSEQ multiplex PCR; TCRdb holds only in-frame clones, not every one. Of roughly 120,000 clones listed, around four fifths are singletons. Material: PBMCs. These receptors were obtained from a man aged 35-49 years in good health and CMV-seronegative.

This rearrangement joins TRBV25-1 to TRBJ2-4; D is possibly TRBD1 (6 bases). The CDR3 has 16 residues. Deletions cut 6 bases from V and 0 bases from J, with 15 bases between. The germline gives CDR1 MGHDK, CDR2 SYGVNS. Written as DNA, the CDR3 is TGTGCCAGCAGCCCACAGGGCACCCTAGCCAAAAACATTCAGTACTTC. This sequence encodes CASSPQGTLAKNIQYF.

This chain links TRBV5-1 with TRBJ2-1, with D possibly matching TRBD2 (7 bases). V lost 4 bases, J lost 4 bases, and 15 bases lay in between. The germline gives CDR1 SGHRS, CDR2 YFSETQ. The CDR3 is made up of 15 amino acids. CDR3 nucleotide sequence: TGCGCCAGCAGCGCGATGGGGGGGCGATACAATGAGCAGTTCTTC. Its protein is CASSAMGGRYNEQFF.

The V gene is TRBV7-6, the J gene TRBJ1-3, with 7 bases lining up with TRBD1. Germline V gives CDR1 SGHVS, CDR2 FNYEAQ. Trimming at V came to 6 bases and at J to 4 bases, leaving 6 bases not matched to a gene. CDR3 length: 14 residues. CDR3 DNA: TGTGCCAGCAGACCCGACAGGGTCGGAAACACCATATATTTT. The encoded protein is CASRPDRVGNTIYF.

This clone has a single count. CDR3 bases: TGTGCCAGCAGGGAGACAGGGTCTGGAAACACCATATATTTT. Its protein is CASRETGSGNTIYF. The chain carries TRBV6-5 and TRBJ1-3, with TRBD1 identical over 7 bases. CDR1 MNHEY and CDR2 SVGAGI come from the germline V gene. This CDR3 region has 14 residues. The J segment lost 1 base and the V segment lost 6 bases, leaving 3 bases of the junction unmatched.

CDR3 sequence (DNA): TGTGCCAGCAGCTTCGAGGTGTGGGGCCCCTCCGACACTGAAGCTTTCTTT. Translated, it gives CASSFEVWGPSDTEAFF. This chain uses TRBV11-2 with TRBJ1-1; tentatively, D is TRBD1 (5 bases). From germline, CDR1 is SGHAT and CDR2 FQNNGV. V gave up 3 bases and J gave up 3 bases, with 20 bases separating them. This CDR3 has 17 amino acids.

CDR3 nucleotide sequence: TGTGCCAGCAGCTTGGGTATCTACGAGCAGTACTTC. It translates to CASSLGIYEQYF. The gene calls are TRBV5-6 and TRBJ2-7; no clear D. This CDR3 region has 12 residues. V lost 0 bases to trimming and J lost 3 bases, with 4 bases between them. CDR1 SGHDT and CDR2 YYEEEE come from the germline V gene.

This chain uses TRBV5-4 with TRBJ1-6; possible D gene TRBD1, 6 bases. Trimming took off 4 bases at V and 8 bases at J, with 13 bases between the two ends. This CDR3 is 14 amino acids long. Germline-derived CDR1 and CDR2 are SGHNT and YYREEE (reference sequence). CDR3 residues: CASSARGVDSPLHF. DNA for the CDR3: TGTGCCAGCAGCGCCAGGGGTGTAGATTCACCCCTCCACTTT.

The J gene is TRBJ2-1, the V gene TRBV29-1; D remains ambiguous. With 0 bases removed from V and 8 bases from J, the gap between germline ends came to 11 bases. The CDR3 has 13 amino acids. Germline V gene data show CDR1 as SQVTM and CDR2 as ANQGSEA. The DNA of the CDR3 is TGCAGCGTTGAAGATGGTAGAGGCTATGAGCAGTTCTTC. Amino acid sequence: CSVEDGRGYEQFF.